The clone carrying this T cell receptor (beta chain) occurred many times. Its antigen remains unidentified. Trimming removed 0 bases from V and 3 bases from J, with 15 bases in between. This CDR3 has 17 amino acids. Germline assignment: CDR1 MNHEY and CDR2 SVGEGT. The data stem from a study of early T cells in non-severe SARS-CoV-2 infection. The overall study: The chains were unpaired, and the sequenced material was bulk RNA from unsorted whole blood. Study results and caveats: Clonotype matching in VDJdb favored anti-spike CD8 responses and did not capture private and CD4 specificities.

Each single cDNA molecule received a unique molecular identifier. TCRdb independently ran MiXCR on the 5' RACE reads; one entry per CDR3 protein. The data show 50,000 to 60,000 distinct CDR3 sequences, with around a tenth seen just once and 9.5% to 13% held by the top ten. The source material was whole blood. V gene TRBV6-2 or TRBV6-3 combines with J gene TRBJ2-1; a weak D match, TRBD1 (5 bases). The receptor was isolated from an adult who was a healthcare worker with PCR-confirmed SARS-CoV-2 infection or an uninfected control (not recorded which). The CDR3: CASSYSPGIGVYNEQFF. For the CDR3, the DNA is TGTGCCAGCAGTTACTCCCCAGGGATTGGGGTCTACAATGAGCAGTTCTTC.